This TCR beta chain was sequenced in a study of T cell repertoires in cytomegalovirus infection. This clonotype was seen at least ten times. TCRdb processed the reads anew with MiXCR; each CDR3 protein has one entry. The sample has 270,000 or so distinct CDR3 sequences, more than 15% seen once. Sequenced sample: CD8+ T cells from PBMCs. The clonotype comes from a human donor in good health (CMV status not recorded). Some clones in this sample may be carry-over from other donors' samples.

This chain's CDR3 is CSADLGVDYTEAFF. CDR3 sequence (DNA): TGCAGTGCTGACCTCGGGGTGGACTACACTGAAGCTTTCTTT. The J gene is TRBJ1-1, the V gene TRBV20-1; D is ambiguous. V lost 5 bases and J lost 3, with 16 bases in between. Per the germline V gene, CDR1 is DFQATT and CDR2 is SNEGSKA (reference sequence). The CDR3 runs 14 residues.